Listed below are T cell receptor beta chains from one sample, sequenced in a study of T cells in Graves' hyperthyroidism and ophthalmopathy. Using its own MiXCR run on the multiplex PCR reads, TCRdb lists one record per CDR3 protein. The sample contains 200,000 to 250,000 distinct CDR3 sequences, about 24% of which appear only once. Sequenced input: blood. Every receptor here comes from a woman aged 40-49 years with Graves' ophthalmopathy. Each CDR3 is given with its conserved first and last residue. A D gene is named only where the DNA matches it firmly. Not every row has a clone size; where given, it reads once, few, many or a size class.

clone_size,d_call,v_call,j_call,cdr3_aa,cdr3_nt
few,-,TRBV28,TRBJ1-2,CASSLPQDSFFYGYTF,TGTGCCAGCAGTTTACCCCAGGACAGTTTCTTCTATGGCTACACCTTC
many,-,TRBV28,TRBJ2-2,CASLQAPGLSPGELFF,TGTGCCAGCCTCCAGGCTCCCGGGCTAAGCCCCGGGGAGCTGTTTTTT
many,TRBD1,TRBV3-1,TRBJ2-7,CASSLVQGAEQYF,TGTGCCAGCAGCCTCGTACAGGGGGCCGAGCAGTACTTC
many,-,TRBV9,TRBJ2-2,CASSAGGIVRTGELFF,TGTGCCAGCAGCGCAGGAGGGATAGTGAGGACCGGGGAGCTGTTTTTT
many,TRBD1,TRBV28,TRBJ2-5,CASSYPTGGFETQYF,TGTGCCAGCAGTTACCCGACAGGGGGATTTGAGACCCAGTACTTC
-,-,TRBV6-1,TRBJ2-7,CASSRGPSSYEQYF,TGTGCCAGCAGTCGCGGGCCTAGCTCCTACGAGCAGTACTTC
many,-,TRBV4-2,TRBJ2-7,CASSQGAGDVTGQYF,TGTGCCAGCAGCCAAGGGGCCGGGGACGTTACGGGGCAGTACTTC
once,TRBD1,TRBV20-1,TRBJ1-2,CSAREGTGGVGYTF,TGCAGTGCTAGAGAGGGCACAGGGGGCGTTGGCTACACCTTC
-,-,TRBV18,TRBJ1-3,CASSPGDPGSGNTIYF,TGTGCCAGCTCACCAGGGGACCCAGGCTCTGGAAACACCATATATTTT
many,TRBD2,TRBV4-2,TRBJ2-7,CASSHSSGRTTYEQYF,TGTGCCAGCAGCCACTCTAGCGGGAGGACAACCTACGAGCAGTACTTC
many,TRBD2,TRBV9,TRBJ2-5,CASSVHGREGETQYF,TGTGCCAGCAGCGTCCACGGGAGGGAAGGAGAGACCCAGTACTTC
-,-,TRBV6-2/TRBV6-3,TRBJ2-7,CATTPSARAYEQYF,TGTGCCACCACCCCATCTGCGCGGGCCTACGAGCAGTACTTC